Below are 26 T cell receptor beta chains sequenced from a single sample in a study of Ad26.COV2.S vaccination and SARS-CoV-2 variants. Treatment specified: around 19 received Ad26.COV2.S at low or high dose, single or two shots; 5 received placebo; per-sample allocation not given. At day 63 after the first vaccine or placebo injection, samples were drawn. The method was immunoSEQ multiplex PCR; TCRdb's version includes in-frame clones alone and lacks a portion of them. This sample carries approximately 480,000 clones, about 83% of them seen once, and the ten largest clones take around 13%. Here the sequenced sample was peripheral blood, taken in a trial of Ad26.COV2.S vaccine versus placebo. Receptor source: a person aged 18-65 years who received the Ad26.COV2.S COVID-19 vaccine or a placebo.

The CDR3 spells CASRTPVGTKAFF. CDR3 in DNA: TGTGCCAGCAGAACACCGGTAGGGACGAAAGCTTTCTTT. The rearrangement joins TRBV28 to TRBJ1-1, with D maybe TRBD1 (5 bases). The CDR3 runs to 13 residues. The germline V gene has CDR1 MDHEN and CDR2 SYDVKM. Trimming took off 6 bases at V and 9 bases at J, with 17 bases between the two ends.

V gene TRBV19 combines with J gene TRBJ1-2, with unresolved D. The germline V and J ends were trimmed by 6 bases and 4 bases, with 9 bases remaining between them. This CDR3 spans 12 amino acids. Germline V gene data show CDR1 as LNHDA and CDR2 as SQIVND (reference sequence). The CDR3 loop is CASRAGPYGYTF. The DNA of the CDR3 is TGTGCCAGTAGGGCAGGACCCTATGGCTACACCTTC.

CDR3 in DNA: TGTGCCAGCAGTAATTCCTATGGCTACACCTTC. Translation: CASSNSYGYTF. V usage is TRBV25-1 and J usage is TRBJ1-2; no clear D. The V gene lost 5 bases and the J gene lost 4 bases, with 5 bases spanning the gap. The CDR3 spans 11 residues. Germline V lookup: CDR1 MGHDK, CDR2 SYGVNS.

The chain employs TRBV7-9 and TRBJ1-3; D unclear. The CDR3 sequence is 13 residues long. From germline, CDR1 is SEHNR and CDR2 FQNEAQ (reference sequence). Trimming took 5 bases from V and 4 from J, leaving 9 bases between them. The CDR3 sequence: CASSPTGGNTIYF. CDR3 nucleotides: TGTGCCAGCAGCCCAACGGGGGGAAACACCATATATTTT.

The chain links TRBV28 to TRBJ2-7; D may correspond to TRBD1 or TRBD2 (5 bases each). Germline CDR1 reads MDHEN; CDR2 reads SYDVKM. The V and J ends lost 7 bases and 5 bases respectively, with 15 bases between them. The CDR3 contains 13 residues. The CDR3 loop reads CASTGTAGDEQYF. The CDR3, as DNA: TGTGCCAGCACGGGGACCGCCGGAGACGAGCAGTACTTC.

The chain recombines TRBV20-1 with TRBJ1-2; D possibly corresponds to TRBD1 (5 bases). Deletions cut 7 bases from V and 8 bases from J, with 11 bases between. The CDR3 consists of 10 residues. Germline CDR1 and CDR2: DFQATT and SNEGSKA (reference sequence). The CDR3, as DNA: TGCAGTGGGGGGAACTGGGGCTACACCTTC. Amino acids: CSGGNWGYTF.

The chain recombines TRBV7-2 with TRBJ2-3; TRBD2 matches at 8 bases. The ends lost 3 bases at V and 4 bases at J; junction bases unmatched: 6. Germline V gene lookup returns CDR1 SGHTA and CDR2 FQGNSA. CDR3 length equals 15 residues. CDR3: CASSFGAGAADTQYF. The CDR3 nucleotides are TGTGCCAGCAGCTTCGGAGCGGGAGCCGCAGATACGCAGTATTTT.

This chain connects TRBV5-1 to TRBJ2-7; a possible D gene is TRBD1 (6 bases). Trimming took off 8 bases at V and 0 bases at J, with 15 bases between the two ends. Germline CDR1 and CDR2: SGHRS and YFSETQ. CDR3 length: 14 amino acids. CDR3 sequence (DNA): TGCGCCAGTGCCACAGGGTCGCCCTCCTACGAGCAGTACTTC. Its translation: CASATGSPSYEQYF.

The gene calls are TRBV28 and TRBJ2-7; D is possibly TRBD2 (6 bases). Trimming stripped 6 bases from V and 0 bases from J, with 15 bases between. This CDR3 region has 15 residues. The germline V gene encodes CDR1 MDHEN and CDR2 SYDVKM. For the CDR3, the DNA is TGTGCCAGCAGGGCGGAGGGGCTCCCCTCCTACGAGCAGTACTTC. Its protein product is CASRAEGLPSYEQYF.

V gene TRBV7-3 combines with J gene TRBJ2-7; weak D call: TRBD2 (5 bases). This CDR3 contains 15 residues. V was trimmed by 4 bases and J by 5 bases, leaving 18 bases between them. Germline CDR1 reads SGHTA; CDR2 reads FQGTGA. The CDR3 sequence: CASSSRGLPNDEQYF. The CDR3 nucleotides read TGTGCCAGCAGCTCCCGAGGGCTCCCGAACGACGAGCAGTACTTC.

V gene TRBV19 combines with J gene TRBJ2-7, with TRBD1 identical over 9 bases. The CDR3 sequence is 16 residues long. V gave up 4 bases and J gave up 3 bases; unmatched junction bases: 10. Per germline, CDR1 LNHDA and CDR2 SQIVND (reference sequence). The CDR3 loop reads CASSTTATGGSYEQYF. DNA for the CDR3: TGTGCCAGTAGTACTACCGCAACAGGGGGCAGCTACGAGCAGTACTTC.

The rearrangement uses TRBV25-1 and TRBJ1-1; unclear D gene. V was cut by 9 bases and J by 3 bases, with 8 bases left in between. Germline CDR1 reads MGHDK; CDR2 reads SYGVNS. The CDR3 extends over 11 amino acids. The CDR3 sequence is CASGFDTEAFF. The CDR3 nucleotides read TGTGCCAGTGGTTTTGACACTGAAGCTTTCTTT.

The chain combines TRBV28 with TRBJ1-4; D gene uncertain. Germline values: CDR1 MDHEN, CDR2 SYDVKM. The ends were cut back, 6 bases at V and 4 bases at J, with 3 bases in the middle. The CDR3 covers 11 residues. CDR3 in DNA: TGTGCCAGCAGGGTTAATGAAAAACTGTTTTTT. Its protein is CASRVNEKLFF.

J is TRBJ2-7 and V is TRBV6-2 or TRBV6-3; D gene unclear. Looked up from germline, CDR1 is MNHEY and CDR2 is SVGEGT. V dropped 5 bases and J dropped 6 bases, with 17 bases sitting between them. The CDR3 consists of 14 residues. The CDR3 is CASSRLGIMSEQYF. CDR3 bases: TGTGCCAGCAGTCGGTTAGGGATAATGAGCGAGCAGTACTTC.

V is TRBV25-1 and J is TRBJ2-5, with D maybe TRBD2 (7 bases). Germline loops: CDR1 MGHDK, CDR2 SYGVNS. The CDR3 is 15 amino acids. Trimming pared 6 bases from V and 5 bases from J, leaving 19 bases between. This CDR3 reads CASRPGGARRETQYF. In DNA form, the CDR3 reads TGTGCCAGCAGACCTGGGGGGGCTAGGAGGGAGACCCAGTACTTC.

The rearrangement uses TRBV15 and TRBJ2-5, with D possibly TRBD1 on 9 matching bases. Germline V gene lookup returns CDR1 LNHNV and CDR2 YYDKDF (reference sequence). CDR3 size: 14 residues. With 3 bases removed from V and 12 bases from J, the gap between germline ends came to 20 bases. CDR3 amino acids: CATSSLPGGDREYF. CDR3 coding DNA: TGTGCCACCAGCAGCTTACCGGGAGGGGACAGGGAGTACTTC.

This chain connects TRBV18 to TRBJ2-1; the D gene is possibly TRBD1 (5 bases). This CDR3 region has 15 residues. Germline V CDR1 and CDR2: KGHSH, LQKENI. V was clipped by 3 bases and J by 2 bases, with 11 bases between them. In DNA form, the CDR3 reads TGTGCCAGCTCACCGGGAACAGGAACCTACAATGAGCAGTTCTTC. As protein: CASSPGTGTYNEQFF.

The J gene is TRBJ1-1, the V gene TRBV6-5; 8 positions match TRBD1. V shed 6 bases, J shed 6 bases, and the junction held 6 bases outside the gene matches. Germline V gene sequence: CDR1 MNHEY, CDR2 SVGAGI. The length of the CDR3 is 13 residues. For the CDR3, the DNA is TGTGCCAGCAGAGAGACAGGGGCCCCTGAAGCTTTCTTT. This translates into CASRETGAPEAFF.

This chain connects TRBV25-1 to TRBJ2-1, with 11 bases that match TRBD2. Germline V CDR1 and CDR2: MGHDK, SYGVNS. The CDR3 extends over 18 amino acids. With V trimmed by 4 bases and J by 10 bases, 18 bases remained unmatched. The CDR3 loop reads CASSAGTSGPGRVREQFF. The DNA for the CDR3 is TGTGCCAGCAGTGCCGGGACTAGCGGACCCGGGAGGGTACGGGAGCAGTTCTTC.

This clone was counted once. The chain couples TRBV5-1 to TRBJ1-2, with D maybe TRBD1 (5 bases). The germline V gene has CDR1 SGHRS and CDR2 YFSETQ. Trimming removed 4 bases at V and 5 bases at J, with 15 bases between. This CDR3 region has 14 residues. The CDR3 here is CASSPEGQPYGYTF. CDR3 DNA: TGCGCCAGCAGCCCGGAGGGGCAGCCATATGGCTACACCTTC.

The V and J genes are TRBV6-2 or TRBV6-3 and TRBJ2-1; D gene uncertain. The CDR3 consists of 12 residues. V was shortened by 4 bases and J by 7 bases, with 8 bases between the two germline ends. Germline V gives CDR1 MNHEY, CDR2 SVGEGT. The CDR3 DNA sequence: TGTGCCAGCAGTTTTGTAGGAAATGAGCAGTTCTTC. Encoded protein: CASSFVGNEQFF.

The rearrangement uses TRBV6-2 or TRBV6-3 and TRBJ2-7; the D is unclear. Trimming removed 5 bases from V and 4 bases from J, with 9 bases in between. The CDR3 covers 12 residues. The germline gives CDR1 MNHEY, CDR2 SVGEGT. The CDR3 nucleotides are TGTGCCAGCAGTCAGAGCTGGTACGAGCAGTACTTC. Encoded protein: CASSQSWYEQYF.

V and J are TRBV10-3 and TRBJ2-7; 10 bases align to TRBD2. The ends lost 10 bases at V and 3 bases at J; junction bases unmatched: 3. CDR1 and CDR2 (germline): ENHRY, SYGVKD. The CDR3 contains 12 residues. CDR3 sequence: CATTSGYYEQYF. The CDR3 bases are TGTGCCACGACTAGCGGGTACTACGAGCAGTACTTC.

This clone was seen once. The chain joins TRBV6-1 to TRBJ2-7, with 10 bases lining up with TRBD2. The germline V gene has CDR1 MNHNS and CDR2 SASEGT. The CDR3 contains 15 residues. The trim removed 6 bases at V and 4 bases at J, leaving 9 bases unmatched. Here the CDR3 reads CASSQLLAGTYEQYF. In DNA form, the CDR3 reads TGTGCCAGCAGCCAGCTACTAGCGGGGACTTACGAGCAGTACTTC.

The genes are TRBV7-2 and TRBJ2-3; 9 nucleotides match TRBD1. This CDR3 contains 16 residues. Trimming took 4 bases from V and 2 from J; bases not matched to a gene: 7. Germline loops: CDR1 SGHTA, CDR2 FQGNSA. CDR3 bases: TGTGCCAGCAGCTCCGGACAGGGGAAAATCACAGATACGCAGTATTTT. Protein sequence: CASSSGQGKITDTQYF.

V gene TRBV5-1 combines with J gene TRBJ1-1, with D possibly being TRBD1 (5 bases). Deletions cut 3 bases from V and 9 bases from J, with 9 bases between. Germline CDR1 is SGHRS and CDR2 is YFSETQ. The CDR3 loop spans 11 amino acids. The CDR3 loop is CASSWGDQAFF. The CDR3 DNA reads as TGCGCCAGCAGCTGGGGGGACCAAGCTTTCTTT.